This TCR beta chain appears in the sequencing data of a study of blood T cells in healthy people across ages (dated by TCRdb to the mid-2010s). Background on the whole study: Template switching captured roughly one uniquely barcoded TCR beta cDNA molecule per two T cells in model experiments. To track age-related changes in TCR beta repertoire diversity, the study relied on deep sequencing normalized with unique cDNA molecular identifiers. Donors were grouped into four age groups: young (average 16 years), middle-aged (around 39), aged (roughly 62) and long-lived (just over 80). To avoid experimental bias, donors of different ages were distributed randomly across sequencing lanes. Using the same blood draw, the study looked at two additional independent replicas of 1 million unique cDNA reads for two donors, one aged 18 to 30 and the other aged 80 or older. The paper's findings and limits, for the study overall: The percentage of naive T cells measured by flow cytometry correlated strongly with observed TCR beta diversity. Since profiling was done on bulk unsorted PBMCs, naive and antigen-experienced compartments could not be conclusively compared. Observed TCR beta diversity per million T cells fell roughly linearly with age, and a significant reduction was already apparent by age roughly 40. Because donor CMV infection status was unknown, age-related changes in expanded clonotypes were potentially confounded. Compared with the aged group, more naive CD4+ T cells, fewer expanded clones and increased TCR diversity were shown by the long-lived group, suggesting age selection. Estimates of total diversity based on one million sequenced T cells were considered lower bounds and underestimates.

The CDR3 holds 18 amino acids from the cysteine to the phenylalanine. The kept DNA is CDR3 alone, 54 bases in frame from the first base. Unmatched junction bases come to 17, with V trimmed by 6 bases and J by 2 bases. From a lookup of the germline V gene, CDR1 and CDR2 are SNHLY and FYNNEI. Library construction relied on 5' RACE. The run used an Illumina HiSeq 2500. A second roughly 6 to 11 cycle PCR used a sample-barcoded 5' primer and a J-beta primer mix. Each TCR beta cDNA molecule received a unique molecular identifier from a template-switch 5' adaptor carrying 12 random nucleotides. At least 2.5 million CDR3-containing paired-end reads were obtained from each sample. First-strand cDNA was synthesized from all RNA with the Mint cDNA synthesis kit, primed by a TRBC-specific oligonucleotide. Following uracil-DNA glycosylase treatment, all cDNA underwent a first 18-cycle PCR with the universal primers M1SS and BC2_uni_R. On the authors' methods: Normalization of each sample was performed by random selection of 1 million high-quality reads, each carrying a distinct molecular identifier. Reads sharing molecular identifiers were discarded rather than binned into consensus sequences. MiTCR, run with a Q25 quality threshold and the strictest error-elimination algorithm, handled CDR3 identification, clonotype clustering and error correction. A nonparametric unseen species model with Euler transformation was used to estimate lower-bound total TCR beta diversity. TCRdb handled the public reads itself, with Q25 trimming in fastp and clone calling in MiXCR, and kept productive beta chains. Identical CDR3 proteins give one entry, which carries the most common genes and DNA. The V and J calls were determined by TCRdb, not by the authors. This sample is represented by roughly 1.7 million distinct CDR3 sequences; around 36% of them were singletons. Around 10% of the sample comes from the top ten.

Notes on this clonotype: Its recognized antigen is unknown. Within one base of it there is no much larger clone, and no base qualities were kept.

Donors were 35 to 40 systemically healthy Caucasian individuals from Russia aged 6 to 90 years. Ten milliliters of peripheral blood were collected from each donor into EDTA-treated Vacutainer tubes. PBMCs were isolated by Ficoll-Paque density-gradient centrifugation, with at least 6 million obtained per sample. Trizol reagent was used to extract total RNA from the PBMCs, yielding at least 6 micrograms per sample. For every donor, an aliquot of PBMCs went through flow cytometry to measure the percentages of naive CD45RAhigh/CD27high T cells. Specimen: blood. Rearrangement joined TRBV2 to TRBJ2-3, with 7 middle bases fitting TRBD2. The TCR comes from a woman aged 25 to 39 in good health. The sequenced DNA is TGTGCCAGCAGCGCCGGGGGGAGTTTCCTAGATGCCACAGATACGCAGTATTTT. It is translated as CASSAGGSFLDATDTQYF. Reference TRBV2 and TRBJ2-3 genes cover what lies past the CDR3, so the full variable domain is EPEVTQTPSHQVTQMGQEVILRCVPISNHLYFYWYRQILGQKVEFLVSFYNNEISEKSEIFDDQFSVERPDGSNFTLKIRSTKLEDSAMYFCASSAGGSFLDATDTQYFGPGTRLTVL.